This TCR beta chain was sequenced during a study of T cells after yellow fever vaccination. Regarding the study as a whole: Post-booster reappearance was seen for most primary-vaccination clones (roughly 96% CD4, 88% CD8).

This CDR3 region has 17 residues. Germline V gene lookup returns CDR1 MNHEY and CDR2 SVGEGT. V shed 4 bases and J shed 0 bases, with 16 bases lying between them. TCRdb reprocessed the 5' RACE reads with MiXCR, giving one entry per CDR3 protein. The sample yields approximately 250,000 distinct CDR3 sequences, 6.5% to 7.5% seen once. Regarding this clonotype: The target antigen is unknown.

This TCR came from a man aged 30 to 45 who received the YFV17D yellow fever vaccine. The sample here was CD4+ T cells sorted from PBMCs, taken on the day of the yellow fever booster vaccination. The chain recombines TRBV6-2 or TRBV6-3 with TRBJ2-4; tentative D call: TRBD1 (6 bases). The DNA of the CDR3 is TGTGCCAGCAGTTTTAAACGAACAGGGAGAGCCAAAAACATTCAGTACTTC. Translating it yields CASSFKRTGRAKNIQYF.